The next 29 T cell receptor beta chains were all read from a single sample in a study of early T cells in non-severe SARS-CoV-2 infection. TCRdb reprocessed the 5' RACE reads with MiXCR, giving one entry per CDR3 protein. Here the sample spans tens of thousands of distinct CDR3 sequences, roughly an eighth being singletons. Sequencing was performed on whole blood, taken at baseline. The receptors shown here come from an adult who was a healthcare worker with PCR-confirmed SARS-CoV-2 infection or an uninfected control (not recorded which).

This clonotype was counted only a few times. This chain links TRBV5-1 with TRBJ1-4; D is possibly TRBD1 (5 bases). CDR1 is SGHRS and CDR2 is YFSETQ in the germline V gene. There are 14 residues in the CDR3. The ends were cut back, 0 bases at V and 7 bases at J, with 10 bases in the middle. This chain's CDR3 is CASSLDPRGEKLFF. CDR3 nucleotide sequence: TGCGCCAGCAGCTTGGACCCAAGGGGTGAAAAACTGTTTTTT.

The CDR3 here is CSARDWFPTGITDTQYF. Here the CDR3 DNA reads TGCAGTGCTAGAGATTGGTTTCCGACTGGAATCACAGATACGCAGTATTTT. V and J are TRBV20-1 and TRBJ2-3; no clear D. Germline V CDR1 and CDR2: DFQATT, SNEGSKA (reference sequence). Trimming stripped 0 bases from V and 2 bases from J, with 18 bases between. CDR3 length equals 17 residues.

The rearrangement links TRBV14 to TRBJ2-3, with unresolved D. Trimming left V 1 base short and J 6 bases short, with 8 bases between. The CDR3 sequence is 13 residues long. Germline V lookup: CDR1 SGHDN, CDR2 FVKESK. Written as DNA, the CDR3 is TGTGCCAGCAGCCAAGTTCGATCTGATACGCAGTATTTT. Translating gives CASSQVRSDTQYF.

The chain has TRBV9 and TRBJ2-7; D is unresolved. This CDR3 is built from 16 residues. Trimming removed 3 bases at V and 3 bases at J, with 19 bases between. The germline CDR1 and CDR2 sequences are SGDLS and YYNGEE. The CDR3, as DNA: TGTGCCAGCAGCGAGGGCAGCCGGGCCGCCAACTACGAGCAGTACTTC. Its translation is CASSEGSRAANYEQYF.

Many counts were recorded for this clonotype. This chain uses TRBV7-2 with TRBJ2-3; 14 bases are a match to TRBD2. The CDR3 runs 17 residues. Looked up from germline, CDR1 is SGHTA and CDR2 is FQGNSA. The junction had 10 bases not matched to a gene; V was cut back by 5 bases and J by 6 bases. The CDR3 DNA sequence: TGTGCCAGCAGCAAAGGACTAGCGGGAGGCTTTTTTGATACGCAGTATTTT. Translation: CASSKGLAGGFFDTQYF.

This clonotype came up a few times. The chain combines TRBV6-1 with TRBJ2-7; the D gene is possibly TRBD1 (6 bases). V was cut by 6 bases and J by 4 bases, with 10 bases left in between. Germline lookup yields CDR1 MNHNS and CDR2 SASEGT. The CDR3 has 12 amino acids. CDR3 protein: CASSLTGYEQYF. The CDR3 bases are TGTGCCAGCAGCCTTACAGGGTACGAGCAGTACTTC.

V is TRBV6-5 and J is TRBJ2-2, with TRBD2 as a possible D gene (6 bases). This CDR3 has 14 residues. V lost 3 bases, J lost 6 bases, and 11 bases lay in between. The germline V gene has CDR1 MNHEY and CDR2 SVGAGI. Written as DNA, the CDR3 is TGTGCCAGCAGTTATATAACTAGCTCCGGGGAGCTGTTTTTT. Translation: CASSYITSSGELFF.

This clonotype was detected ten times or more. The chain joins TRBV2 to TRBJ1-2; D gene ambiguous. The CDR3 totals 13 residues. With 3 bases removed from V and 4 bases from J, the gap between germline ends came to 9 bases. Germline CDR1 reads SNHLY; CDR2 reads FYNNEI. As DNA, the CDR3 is TGTGCCAGCAGTGACGAGACAAGCTATGGCTACACCTTC. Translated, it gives CASSDETSYGYTF.

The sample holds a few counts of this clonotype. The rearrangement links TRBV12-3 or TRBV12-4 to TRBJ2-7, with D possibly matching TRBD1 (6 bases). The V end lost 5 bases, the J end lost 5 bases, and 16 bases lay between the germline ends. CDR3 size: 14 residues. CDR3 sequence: CASSGTQTADEQYF. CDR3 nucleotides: TGTGCCAGCAGTGGGACACAAACCGCCGACGAGCAGTACTTC.

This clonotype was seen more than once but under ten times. The CDR3 bases are TGTGCCAGCAGTTACGACATCAACACTGAAGCTTTCTTT. Its translation: CASSYDINTEAFF. The J gene is TRBJ1-1, the V gene TRBV6-5, with D unresolved. Looked up from germline, CDR1 is MNHEY and CDR2 is SVGAGI. This CDR3 is built from 13 residues. V was shortened by 2 bases and J by 2 bases, with 6 bases between the two germline ends.

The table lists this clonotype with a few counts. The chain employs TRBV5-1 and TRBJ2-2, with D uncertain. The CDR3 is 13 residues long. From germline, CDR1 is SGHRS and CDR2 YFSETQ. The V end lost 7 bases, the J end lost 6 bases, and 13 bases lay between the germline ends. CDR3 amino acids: CASGPELAGELFF. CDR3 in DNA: TGCGCCAGCGGTCCCGAGTTGGCCGGGGAGCTGTTTTTT. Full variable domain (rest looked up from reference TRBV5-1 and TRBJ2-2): KAGVTQTPRYLIKTRGQQVTLSCSPISGHRSVSWYQQTPGQGLQFLFEYFSETQRNKGNFPGRFSGRQFSNSRSEMNVSTLELGDSALYLCASGPELAGELFFGEGSRLTVL.

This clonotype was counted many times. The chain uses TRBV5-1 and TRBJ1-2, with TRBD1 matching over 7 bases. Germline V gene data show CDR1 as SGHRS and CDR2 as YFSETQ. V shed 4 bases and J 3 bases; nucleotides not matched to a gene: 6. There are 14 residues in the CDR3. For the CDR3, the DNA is TGCGCCAGCAGCAGCGGACAGGCGGACTATGGCTACACCTTC. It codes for CASSSGQADYGYTF.

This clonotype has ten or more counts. CDR3 nucleotide sequence: TGTGCCAGCAGCGCTGACGGGAGGGTAGAGACCCAGTACTTC. Protein product: CASSADGRVETQYF. V is TRBV7-9 and J is TRBJ2-5; TRBD2 matches at 8 bases. CDR3 size: 14 residues. J was trimmed by 4 bases and V by 5 bases; bases with no gene match: 6. Germline V lookup: CDR1 SEHNR, CDR2 FQNEAQ (reference sequence). The variable domain in full, completed from reference TRBV7-9 and TRBJ2-5, reads DTGVSQNPRHKITKRGQNVTFRCDPISEHNRLYWYRQTLGQGPEFLTYFQNEAQLEKSRLLSDRFSAERPKGSFSTLEIQRTEQGDSAMYLCASSADGRVETQYFGPGTRLLVL.

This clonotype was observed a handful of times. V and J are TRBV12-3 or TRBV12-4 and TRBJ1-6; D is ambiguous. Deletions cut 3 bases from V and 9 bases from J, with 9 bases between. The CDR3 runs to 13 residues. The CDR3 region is CASSFEVGSPLHF. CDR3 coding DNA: TGTGCCAGCAGTTTTGAGGTGGGTTCACCCCTCCACTTT.

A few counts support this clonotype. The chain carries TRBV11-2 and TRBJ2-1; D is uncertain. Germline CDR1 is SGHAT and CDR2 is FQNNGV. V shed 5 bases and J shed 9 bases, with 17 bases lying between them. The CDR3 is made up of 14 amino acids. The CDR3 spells CASSLHRLGTEQFF. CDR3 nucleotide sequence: TGTGCCAGCAGCCTTCATCGACTGGGAACTGAGCAGTTCTTC.

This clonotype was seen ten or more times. CDR3 in amino acids: CASRPPQVDGYTF. The CDR3 DNA is TGTGCCAGCAGACCCCCCCAAGTCGATGGCTACACCTTC. This chain uses TRBV6-2 or TRBV6-3 with TRBJ1-2; no clear D gene. Trimming removed 6 bases at V and 6 bases at J, with 14 bases between. The CDR3 runs to 13 residues. Per the germline V gene, CDR1 is MNHEY and CDR2 is SVGEGT.

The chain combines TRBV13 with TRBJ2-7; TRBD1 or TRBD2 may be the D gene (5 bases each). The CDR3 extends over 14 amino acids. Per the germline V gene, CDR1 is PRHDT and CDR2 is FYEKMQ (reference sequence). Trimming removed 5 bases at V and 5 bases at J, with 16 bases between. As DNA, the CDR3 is TGTGCCAGCAGCCTTGGGACCCGGACGGACGAGCAGTACTTC. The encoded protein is CASSLGTRTDEQYF.

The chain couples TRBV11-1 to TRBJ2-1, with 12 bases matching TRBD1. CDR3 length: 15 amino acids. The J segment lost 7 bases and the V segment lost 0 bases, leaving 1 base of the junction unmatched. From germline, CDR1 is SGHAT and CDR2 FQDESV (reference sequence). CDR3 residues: CASSLAGQGANEQFF. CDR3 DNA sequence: TGTGCCAGCAGCTTAGCGGGACAGGGGGCGAATGAGCAGTTCTTC.

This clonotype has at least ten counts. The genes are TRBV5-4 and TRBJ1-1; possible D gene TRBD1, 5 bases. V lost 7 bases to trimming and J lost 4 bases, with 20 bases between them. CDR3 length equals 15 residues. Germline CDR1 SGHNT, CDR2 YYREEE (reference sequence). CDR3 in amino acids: CASRTSGPGGTEAFF. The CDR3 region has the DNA TGTGCCAGCCGTACCAGCGGCCCTGGGGGCACTGAAGCTTTCTTT.

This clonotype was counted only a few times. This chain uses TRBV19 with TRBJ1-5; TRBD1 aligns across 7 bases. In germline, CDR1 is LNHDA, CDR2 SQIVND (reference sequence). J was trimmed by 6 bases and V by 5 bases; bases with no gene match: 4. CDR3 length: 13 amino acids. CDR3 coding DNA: TGTGCCAGTAGTCCCGGACAGGCTCAGCCCCAGCATTTT. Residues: CASSPGQAQPQHF.

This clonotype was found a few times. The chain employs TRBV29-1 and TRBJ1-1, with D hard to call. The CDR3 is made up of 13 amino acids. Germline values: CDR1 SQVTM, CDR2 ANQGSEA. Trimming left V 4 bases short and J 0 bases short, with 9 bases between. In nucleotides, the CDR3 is TGCAGCGTTGTGGTAGGGCTGAACACTGAAGCTTTCTTT. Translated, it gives CSVVVGLNTEAFF.

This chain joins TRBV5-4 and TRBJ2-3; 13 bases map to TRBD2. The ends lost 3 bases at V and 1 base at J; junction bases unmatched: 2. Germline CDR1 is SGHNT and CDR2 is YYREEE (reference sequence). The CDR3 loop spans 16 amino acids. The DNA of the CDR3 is TGTGCCAGCAGCTACGGACTAGCGGGAGGCACAGATACGCAGTATTTT. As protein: CASSYGLAGGTDTQYF.

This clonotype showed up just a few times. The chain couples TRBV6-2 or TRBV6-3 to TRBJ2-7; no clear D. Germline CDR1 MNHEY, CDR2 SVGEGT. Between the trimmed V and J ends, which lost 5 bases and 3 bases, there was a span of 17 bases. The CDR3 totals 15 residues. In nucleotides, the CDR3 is TGTGCCAGCAGTCCTCGGGCCGCCCGCTTCTACGAGCAGTACTTC. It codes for CASSPRAARFYEQYF.

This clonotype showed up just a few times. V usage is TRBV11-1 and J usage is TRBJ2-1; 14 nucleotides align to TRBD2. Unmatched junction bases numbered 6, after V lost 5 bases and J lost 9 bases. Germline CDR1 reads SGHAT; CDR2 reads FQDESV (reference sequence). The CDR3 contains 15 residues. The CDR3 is CASSHGTSGRGEQFF. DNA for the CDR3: TGTGCCAGCAGCCACGGGACTAGCGGGAGAGGTGAGCAGTTCTTC.

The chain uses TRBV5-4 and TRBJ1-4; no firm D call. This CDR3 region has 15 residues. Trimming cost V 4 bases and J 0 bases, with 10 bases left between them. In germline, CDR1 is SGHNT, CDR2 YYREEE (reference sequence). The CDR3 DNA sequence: TGTGCCAGCAGCCTGGAACCTACAACTAATGAAAAACTGTTTTTT. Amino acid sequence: CASSLEPTTNEKLFF.

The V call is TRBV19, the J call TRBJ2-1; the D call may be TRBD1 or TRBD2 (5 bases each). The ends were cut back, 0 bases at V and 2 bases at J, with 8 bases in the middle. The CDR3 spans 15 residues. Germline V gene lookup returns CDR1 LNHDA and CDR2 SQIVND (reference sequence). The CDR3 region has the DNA TGTGCCAGTAGTATAGACAGGGACCCCTACAATGAGCAGTTCTTC. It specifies CASSIDRDPYNEQFF.

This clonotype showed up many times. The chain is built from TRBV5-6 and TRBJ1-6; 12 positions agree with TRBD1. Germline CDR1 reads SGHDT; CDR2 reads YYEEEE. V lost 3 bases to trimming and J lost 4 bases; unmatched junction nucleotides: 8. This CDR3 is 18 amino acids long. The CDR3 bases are TGTGCCAGCAGCTGGCGGGACAGGGGGCGCGTGTATAATTCACCCCTCCACTTT. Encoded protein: CASSWRDRGRVYNSPLHF. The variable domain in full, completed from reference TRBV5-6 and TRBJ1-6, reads DAGVTQSPTHLIKTRGQQVTLRCSPKSGHDTVSWYQQALGQGPQFIFQYYEEEERQRGNFPDRFSGHQFPNYSSELNVNALLLGDSALYLCASSWRDRGRVYNSPLHFGNGTRLTVT.

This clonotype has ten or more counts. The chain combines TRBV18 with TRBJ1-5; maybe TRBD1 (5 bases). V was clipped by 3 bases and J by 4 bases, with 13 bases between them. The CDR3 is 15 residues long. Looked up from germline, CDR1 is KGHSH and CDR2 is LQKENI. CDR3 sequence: CASSPSDGGNQPQHF. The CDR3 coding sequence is TGTGCCAGCTCACCTTCCGACGGGGGGAATCAGCCCCAGCATTTT. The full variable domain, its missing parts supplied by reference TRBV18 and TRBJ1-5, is NAGVMQNPRHLVRRRGQEARLRCSPMKGHSHVYWYRQLPEEGLKFMVYLQKENIIDESGMPKERFSAEFPKEGPSILRIQQVVRGDSAAYFCASSPSDGGNQPQHFGDGTRLSIL.

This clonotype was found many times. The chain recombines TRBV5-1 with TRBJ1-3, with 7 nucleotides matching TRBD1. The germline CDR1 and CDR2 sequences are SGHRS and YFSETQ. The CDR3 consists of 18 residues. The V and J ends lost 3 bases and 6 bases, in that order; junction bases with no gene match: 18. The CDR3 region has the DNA TGCGCCAGCAGCTCGGTTATGACAGGGTCTGCCCCTGAAAACACCATATATTTT. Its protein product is CASSSVMTGSAPENTIYF.